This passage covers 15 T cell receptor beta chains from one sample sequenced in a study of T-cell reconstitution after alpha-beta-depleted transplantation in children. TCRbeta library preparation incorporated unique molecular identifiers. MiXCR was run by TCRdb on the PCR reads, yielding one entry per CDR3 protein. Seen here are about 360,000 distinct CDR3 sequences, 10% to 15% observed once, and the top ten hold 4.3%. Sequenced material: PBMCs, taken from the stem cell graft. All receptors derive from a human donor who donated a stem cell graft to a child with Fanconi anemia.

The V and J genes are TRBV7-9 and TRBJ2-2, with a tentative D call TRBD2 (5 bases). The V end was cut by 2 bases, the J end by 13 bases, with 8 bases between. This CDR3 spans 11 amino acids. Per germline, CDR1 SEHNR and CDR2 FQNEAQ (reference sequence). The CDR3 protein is CASSLSGGLFF. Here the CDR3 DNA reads TGTGCCAGCAGCTTATCAGGAGGGCTGTTTTTT.

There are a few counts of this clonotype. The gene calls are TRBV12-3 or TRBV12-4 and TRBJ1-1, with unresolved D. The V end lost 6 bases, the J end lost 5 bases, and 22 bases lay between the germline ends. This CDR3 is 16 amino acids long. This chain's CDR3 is CASSSKTGLLETEAFF. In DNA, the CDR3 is TGTGCCAGCAGCTCAAAAACGGGCCTCCTGGAGACTGAAGCTTTCTTT.

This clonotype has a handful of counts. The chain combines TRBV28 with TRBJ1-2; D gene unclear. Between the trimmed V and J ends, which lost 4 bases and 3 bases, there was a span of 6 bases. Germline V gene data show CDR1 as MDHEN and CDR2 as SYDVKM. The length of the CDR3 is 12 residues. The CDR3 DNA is TGTGCCAGCAGTTCGCGCTACTATGGCTACACCTTC. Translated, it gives CASSSRYYGYTF.

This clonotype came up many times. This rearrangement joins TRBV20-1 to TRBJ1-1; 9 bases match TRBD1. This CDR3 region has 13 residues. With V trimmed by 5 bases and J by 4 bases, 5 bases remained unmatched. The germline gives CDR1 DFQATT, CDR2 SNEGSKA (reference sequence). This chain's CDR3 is CSAFTGGTTEAFF. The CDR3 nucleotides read TGCAGTGCTTTTACAGGGGGCACCACTGAAGCTTTCTTT.

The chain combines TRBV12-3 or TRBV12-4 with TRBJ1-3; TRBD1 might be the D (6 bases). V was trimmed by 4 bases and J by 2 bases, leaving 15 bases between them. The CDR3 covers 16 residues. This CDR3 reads CASSSPGGTTGNTIYF. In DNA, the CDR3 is TGTGCCAGCAGTTCACCGGGGGGGACAACTGGAAACACCATATATTTT.

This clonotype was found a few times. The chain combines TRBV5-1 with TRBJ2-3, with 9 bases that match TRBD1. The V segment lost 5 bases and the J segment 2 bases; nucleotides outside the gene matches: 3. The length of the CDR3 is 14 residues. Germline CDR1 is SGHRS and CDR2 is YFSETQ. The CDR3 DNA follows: TGCGCCAGCAGAGCACAGGGGGCCACAGATACGCAGTATTTT. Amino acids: CASRAQGATDTQYF.

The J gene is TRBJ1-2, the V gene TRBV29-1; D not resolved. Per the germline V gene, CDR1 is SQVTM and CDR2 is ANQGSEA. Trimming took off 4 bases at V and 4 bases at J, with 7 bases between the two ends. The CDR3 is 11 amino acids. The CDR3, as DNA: TGCAGCGTTGTTGTGGGCTATGGCTACACCTTC. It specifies CSVVVGYGYTF.

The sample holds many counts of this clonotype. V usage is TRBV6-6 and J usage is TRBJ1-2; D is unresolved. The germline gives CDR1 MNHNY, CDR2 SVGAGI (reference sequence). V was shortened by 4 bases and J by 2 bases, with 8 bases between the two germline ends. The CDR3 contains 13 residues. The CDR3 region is CASSSGRNYGYTF. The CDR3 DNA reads TGTGCCAGCAGTTCCGGCAGGAACTATGGCTACACCTTC.

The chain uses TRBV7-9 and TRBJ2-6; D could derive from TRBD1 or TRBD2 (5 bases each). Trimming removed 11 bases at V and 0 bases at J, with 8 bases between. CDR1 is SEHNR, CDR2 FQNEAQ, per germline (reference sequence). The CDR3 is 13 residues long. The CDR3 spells CAGTLSGANVLTF. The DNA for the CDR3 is TGTGCCGGGACCCTCTCTGGGGCCAACGTCCTGACTTTC. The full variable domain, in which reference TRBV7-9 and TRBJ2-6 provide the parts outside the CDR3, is DTGVSQNPRHKITKRGQNVTFRCDPISEHNRLYWYRQTLGQGPEFLTYFQNEAQLEKSRLLSDRFSAERPKGSFSTLEIQRTEQGDSAMYLCAGTLSGANVLTFGAGSRLTVL.

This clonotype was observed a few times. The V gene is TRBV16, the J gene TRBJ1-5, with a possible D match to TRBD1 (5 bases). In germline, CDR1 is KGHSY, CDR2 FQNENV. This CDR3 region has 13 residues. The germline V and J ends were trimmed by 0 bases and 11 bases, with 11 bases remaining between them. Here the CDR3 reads CASSQSQDRTQHF. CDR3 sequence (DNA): TGTGCCAGCAGCCAATCACAGGATCGGACCCAGCATTTT. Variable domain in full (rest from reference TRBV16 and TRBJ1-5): GEEVAQTPKHLVRGEGQKAKLYCAPIKGHSYVFWYQQVLKNEFKFLISFQNENVFDETGMPKERFSAKCLPNSPCSLEIQATKLEDSAVYFCASSQSQDRTQHFGDGTRLSIL.

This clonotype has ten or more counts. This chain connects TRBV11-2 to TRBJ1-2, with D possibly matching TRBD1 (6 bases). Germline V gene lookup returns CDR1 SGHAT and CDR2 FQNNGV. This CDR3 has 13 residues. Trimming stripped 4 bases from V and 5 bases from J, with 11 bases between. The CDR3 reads CASSSGQTYGYTF. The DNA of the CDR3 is TGTGCCAGCAGCTCCGGACAGACATATGGCTACACCTTC.

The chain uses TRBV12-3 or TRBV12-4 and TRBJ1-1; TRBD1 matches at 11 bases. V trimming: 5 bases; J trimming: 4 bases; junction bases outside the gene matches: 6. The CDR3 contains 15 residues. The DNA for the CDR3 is TGTGCCAGCAGTCTCCGCGGGACAGGGGGCACTGAAGCTTTCTTT. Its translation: CASSLRGTGGTEAFF.

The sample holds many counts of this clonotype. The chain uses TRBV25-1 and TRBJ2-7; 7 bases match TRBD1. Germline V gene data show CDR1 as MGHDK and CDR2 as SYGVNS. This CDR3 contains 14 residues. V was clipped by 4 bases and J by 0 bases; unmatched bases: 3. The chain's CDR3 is CASSGGGSSYEQYF. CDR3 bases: TGTGCCAGCAGTGGAGGGGGCTCCTCCTACGAGCAGTACTTC.

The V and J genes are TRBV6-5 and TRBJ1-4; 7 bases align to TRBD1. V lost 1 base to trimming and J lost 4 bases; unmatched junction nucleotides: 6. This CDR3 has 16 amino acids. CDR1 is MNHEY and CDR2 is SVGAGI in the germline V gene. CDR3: CASSYLTGASNEKLFF. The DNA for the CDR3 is TGTGCCAGCAGTTACTTAACAGGGGCTAGTAATGAAAAACTGTTTTTT.

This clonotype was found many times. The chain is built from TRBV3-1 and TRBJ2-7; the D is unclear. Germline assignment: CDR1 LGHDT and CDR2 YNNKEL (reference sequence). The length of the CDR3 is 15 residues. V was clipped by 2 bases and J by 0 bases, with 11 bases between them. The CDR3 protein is CASSQRPKSSYEQYF. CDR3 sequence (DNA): TGTGCCAGCAGCCAACGTCCGAAGAGCTCCTACGAGCAGTACTTC.